The 30 T cell receptor beta chains below were found in one sample sequenced in a study of T cell responses to AZD1222 COVID-19 vaccine. TCRdb's table, derived via immunoSEQ multiplex PCR, lists solely in-frame clones and lacks some. Of 25,000 to 30,000 clones listed, roughly 90% are singletons. The sequencing used peripheral blood, collected on day 0 of AZD1222 vaccination. These receptors were collected from an adult in good health.

CDR3: CASSFTVEREQYF. The CDR3 DNA is TGTGCCAGCAGCTTCACCGTGGAGCGCGAGCAGTACTTC. The J gene is TRBJ2-7, the V gene TRBV7-8; D unclear. The germline V gene has CDR1 SGHVS and CDR2 FQNEAQ. The CDR3 runs to 13 residues. Trimming stripped 3 bases from V and 6 bases from J, with 12 bases between.

This rearrangement joins TRBV5-6 to TRBJ2-7; 7 positions agree with TRBD1. Germline CDR1 reads SGHDT; CDR2 reads YYEEEE. The V gene end was trimmed by 4 bases and the J gene end by 3 bases; junction bases not matched to a gene: 4. The CDR3 spans 13 residues. CDR3 bases: TGTGCCAGCAGCCTGGGACAGCTCTACGAGCAGTACTTC. Translated, it gives CASSLGQLYEQYF.

This clone occurred once. The chain has TRBV11-3 and TRBJ2-2; 10 bases align to TRBD2. J gave up 7 bases and V 5 bases, and 13 bases lay outside the gene matches. In germline, CDR1 is SGHNT, CDR2 YENEEA. This CDR3 is built from 17 residues. Written as DNA, the CDR3 is TGTGCCAGCAGCCCCGGACTAGCGGCCTCCAAGCGCGGGGAGCTGTTTTTT. Translated, it gives CASSPGLAASKRGELFF.

This clone was counted once. The chain recombines TRBV30 with TRBJ1-2; 9 bases map to TRBD1. The V segment lost 3 bases and the J segment 4 bases; nucleotides outside the gene matches: 6. Per germline, CDR1 GTSNPN and CDR2 SVGIG (reference sequence). The CDR3 is made up of 14 amino acids. CDR3: CAWRGTGLAYGYTF. CDR3 nucleotide sequence: TGTGCCTGGAGGGGGACAGGGCTCGCCTATGGCTACACCTTC.

The chain is built from TRBV3-1 (or the pseudogene TRBV3-2) and TRBJ2-3; maybe TRBD1 (5 bases). The V and J ends lost 3 bases and 10 bases respectively, with 8 bases between them. The CDR3 totals 11 residues. CDR1 and CDR2 (germline): LGHDT, YNNKEL (reference sequence). In DNA, the CDR3 is TGTGCCAGCAGCCACGGCAGGGCGCAGTATTTT. Translated, it gives CASSHGRAQYF.

The chain couples TRBV19 to TRBJ2-7; D is ambiguous. The CDR3 has 15 amino acids. The V gene lost 3 bases and the J gene lost 4 bases, with 16 bases spanning the gap. In germline, CDR1 is LNHDA, CDR2 SQIVND (reference sequence). DNA for the CDR3: TGTGCCAGTAGTATGGCTACCCATCCCCATTACGAGCAGTACTTC. This gives the protein CASSMATHPHYEQYF. Using reference TRBV19 and TRBJ2-7 for the parts outside the CDR3, the full variable domain is DGGITQSPKYLFRKEGQNVTLSCEQNLNHDAMYWYRQDPGQGLRLIYYSQIVNDFQKGDIAEGYSVSREKKESFPLTVTSAQKNPTAFYLCASSMATHPHYEQYFGPGTRLTVT.

The rearrangement joins TRBV10-1 to TRBJ2-6, with D perhaps TRBD1 (6 bases). Germline CDR1 WNHNN, CDR2 SYGVQD (reference sequence). The V and J ends lost 2 bases and 2 bases respectively, with 19 bases between them. This CDR3 is built from 19 residues. As DNA, the CDR3 is TGCGCCAGCAGTGAGGGTTCCTCAGGGGCGTTCGCTGGGGCCAACGTCCTGACTTTC. It yields the protein CASSEGSSGAFAGANVLTF.

The chain recombines TRBV4-1 with TRBJ2-1; 8 bases match TRBD2. The length of the CDR3 is 16 residues. Looked up from germline, CDR1 is MGHRA and CDR2 is YSYEKL. V dropped 4 bases and J dropped 2; count of bases not matched to a gene: 7. This CDR3 reads CASSPQTGGTYNEQFF. In nucleotides, the CDR3 is TGCGCCAGCAGCCCCCAAACGGGAGGGACCTACAATGAGCAGTTCTTC.

This chain connects TRBV28 to TRBJ2-1; no firm D call. Germline CDR1 reads MDHEN; CDR2 reads SYDVKM. CDR3 length: 16 residues. Trimming left V 0 bases short and J 0 bases short, with 9 bases between. CDR3 in DNA: TGTGCCAGCAGTTTATGGGGCGGTAGCTCCTACAATGAGCAGTTCTTC. Translated: CASSLWGGSSYNEQFF.

In regard to this clone: One end of the junction varies from germline; a read error may be responsible. This sequence joins TRBV6-1 and TRBJ2-1; no clear D gene. This CDR3 has 14 residues. The germline CDR1 and CDR2 sequences are MNHNS and SASEGT. The CDR3 protein is CASREVSSYNEQFF. CDR3 bases: TGTGCCAGCCGTGAGGTGAGCTCCTACAATGAGCAGTTCTTC.

The CDR3 spells CASSVGIHTGELFF. CDR3 bases: TGTGCCAGCAGCGTAGGGATCCACACCGGGGAGCTGTTTTTT. The chain couples TRBV9 to TRBJ2-2; D remains unclear. V lost 0 bases, J lost 3 bases, and 6 bases lay in between. Germline V CDR1 and CDR2: SGDLS, YYNGEE. The CDR3 runs 14 residues. Combining the CDR3 with reference TRBV9 and TRBJ2-2 gives the whole variable domain DSGVTQTPKHLITATGQRVTLRCSPRSGDLSVYWYQQSLDQGLQFLIQYYNGEERAKGNILERFSAQQFPDLHSELNLSSLELGDSALYFCASSVGIHTGELFFGEGSRLTVL.

The CDR3 loop reads CASSLDQREGDTQYF. CDR3 nucleotides: TGTGCCAGCAGCTTAGACCAGCGGGAGGGCGATACGCAGTATTTT. This sequence joins TRBV7-9 and TRBJ2-3; 10 nucleotides agree with TRBD2. The ends lost 1 base at V and 6 bases at J; junction bases unmatched: 4. Germline CDR1 and CDR2: SEHNR and FQNEAQ (reference sequence). CDR3 length: 15 residues.

V and J are TRBV19 and TRBJ1-6, with D tentatively TRBD1 (5 bases). Trimming left V 5 bases short and J 6 bases short, with 14 bases between. The germline V gene has CDR1 LNHDA and CDR2 SQIVND (reference sequence). The CDR3 extends over 15 amino acids. The CDR3 spells CASSLRPQGNSPLHF. The DNA of the CDR3 is TGTGCCAGTAGTCTCCGACCCCAGGGTAATTCACCCCTCCACTTT.

The chain recombines TRBV10-3 with TRBJ1-4; D perhaps matches TRBD1 (6 bases). The germline V and J ends were trimmed by 0 bases and 7 bases, with 12 bases remaining between them. CDR1 and CDR2 (germline): ENHRY, SYGVKD. The CDR3 length is 15 residues. The CDR3 coding sequence is TGTGCCATCAGTGAGTCACAGGGTTTCATTGAAAAACTGTTTTTT. Translation: CAISESQGFIEKLFF.

CDR3 region: CASSSDRSYEQYF. CDR3 coding DNA: TGTGCCAGCAGCTCGGACCGGTCCTACGAGCAGTACTTC. The chain recombines TRBV5-6 with TRBJ2-7; D is ambiguous. CDR1 is SGHDT and CDR2 is YYEEEE in the germline V gene. The CDR3 is made up of 13 amino acids. V was shortened by 3 bases and J by 1 base, with 8 bases between the two germline ends.

This clone has a handful of counts. The J gene is TRBJ2-2, the V gene TRBV2; 9 bases are a match to TRBD2. This CDR3 is built from 15 residues. Losses at the gene ends were 7 bases for V and 5 bases for J; bases not matched to a gene: 8. Germline V CDR1 and CDR2: SNHLY, FYNNEI. DNA for the CDR3: TGTGCCAGCACCGACGGTAGCGGGAGAACCGGGGAGCTGTTTTTT. This encodes CASTDGSGRTGELFF. Filled out from reference TRBV2 and TRBJ2-2, the complete variable domain reads EPEVTQTPSHQVTQMGQEVILRCVPISNHLYFYWYRQILGQKVEFLVSFYNNEISEKSEIFDDQFSVERPDGSNFTLKIRSTKLEDSAMYFCASTDGSGRTGELFFGEGSRLTVL.

The gene calls are TRBV9 and TRBJ1-1; D is unresolved. Deletions cut 0 bases from V and 1 base from J, with 4 bases between. The V gene's germline CDR1 is SGDLS and CDR2 YYNGEE. This CDR3 contains 13 residues. The CDR3 here is CASSVVTNTEAFF. CDR3 coding DNA: TGTGCCAGCAGCGTAGTCACGAACACTGAAGCTTTCTTT.

About this clone: The junction does not match germline at one end; this may be a read error. The chain employs TRBV7-2 and TRBJ1-2; D is unclear. The germline V gene has CDR1 SGHTA and CDR2 FQGNSA. The CDR3 spans 13 residues. This chain's CDR3 is CASSSGGILGILF. CDR3 DNA sequence: TGTGCCAGCAGCTCAGGTGGGATCCTCGGCATCTTATTC.

This chain uses TRBV4-3 with TRBJ2-7; TRBD1 agrees at 8 bases. Unmatched junction bases numbered 8, after V lost 1 base and J lost 6 bases. Germline-derived CDR1 and CDR2 are LGHNA and YSLEER. The CDR3 length is 15 residues. The CDR3 DNA reads TGCGCCAGCAGCCAAGGGGCAGGGGGCCCGGTCGAGCAGTACTTC. Its protein product is CASSQGAGGPVEQYF.

The rearrangement links TRBV19 to TRBJ1-6; no definite D call. Germline lookup yields CDR1 LNHDA and CDR2 SQIVND (reference sequence). The CDR3 is 16 residues long. Trimming took 6 bases from V and 0 from J, leaving 12 bases between them. The CDR3 DNA is TGTGCCAGTAGGCCGGGCTCAAGCTCCTATAATTCACCCCTCCACTTT. Translated: CASRPGSSSYNSPLHF.

The chain employs TRBV9 and TRBJ1-1; a weak D match, TRBD1 (6 bases). Looked up from germline, CDR1 is SGDLS and CDR2 is YYNGEE. Trimming shortened V by 1 base and J by 2 bases, and 12 bases separated the two germline ends. This CDR3 comprises 15 residues. The CDR3 sequence: CASSVQAGANTEAFF. The CDR3 nucleotides are TGTGCCAGCAGCGTACAGGCAGGGGCAAACACTGAAGCTTTCTTT.

The rearrangement links TRBV5-1 to TRBJ2-7, with D hard to call. The V gene lost 3 bases and the J gene lost 4 bases, with 14 bases spanning the gap. The CDR3 has 14 residues. CDR1 and CDR2 (germline): SGHRS, YFSETQ. CDR3 in amino acids: CASSWGSSLYEQYF. The CDR3 DNA sequence: TGCGCCAGCAGCTGGGGTTCGAGTTTGTACGAGCAGTACTTC.

The rearrangement joins TRBV3-1 (or the pseudogene TRBV3-2) to TRBJ2-1, with TRBD2 matching 8 bases. The CDR3 covers 14 residues. Trimming at V came to 4 bases and at J to 9 bases, leaving 8 bases not matched to a gene. CDR1 and CDR2 (germline): LGHDT, YNNKEL (reference sequence). The CDR3 sequence: CASSPSGSYGEQFF. The CDR3 DNA follows: TGTGCCAGCAGCCCCAGCGGGAGCTACGGTGAGCAGTTCTTC.

The rearrangement links TRBV27 to TRBJ2-7; TRBD1 agrees at 7 bases. The V gene end was trimmed by 8 bases and the J gene end by 7 bases; junction bases not matched to a gene: 11. CDR1 and CDR2 (germline): MNHEY, SMNVEV (reference sequence). The CDR3 is made up of 13 amino acids. The CDR3 loop is CASGSGQAGEQYF. The CDR3 nucleotides are TGTGCCAGCGGCTCTGGACAGGCGGGTGAGCAGTACTTC.

J is TRBJ2-3 and V is TRBV2, with 14 nucleotides matching TRBD2. Germline V lookup: CDR1 SNHLY, CDR2 FYNNEI. The CDR3 runs 14 residues. J gave up 6 bases and V 6 bases, and 2 bases lay outside the gene matches. The DNA for the CDR3 is TGTGCCAGCAGGGGACTAGCGGGAGCCGATACGCAGTATTTT. Its translation: CASRGLAGADTQYF.

This clone has only one observation. This chain joins TRBV5-1 and TRBJ2-7, with 9 bases matching TRBD1. In germline, CDR1 is SGHRS, CDR2 YFSETQ. The junction had 7 bases not matched to a gene; V was cut back by 4 bases and J by 2 bases. This CDR3 contains 15 residues. The DNA for the CDR3 is TGCGCCAGCAGCCAAGAAACAGGGGGCCCCTACGAGCAGTACTTC. It translates to CASSQETGGPYEQYF.

This clone was recorded once. The gene calls are TRBV12-3 or TRBV12-4 and TRBJ1-4; D is unresolved. This CDR3 contains 11 residues. V lost 7 bases to trimming and J lost 6 bases, with 6 bases between them. The CDR3 DNA reads TGTGCCAGCACTAATTATGAAAAACTGTTTTTT. Translated, it gives CASTNYEKLFF.

V usage is TRBV7-6 and J usage is TRBJ2-2; D may be TRBD1 or TRBD2 (5 bases each). Germline lookup yields CDR1 SGHVS and CDR2 FNYEAQ. The ends were cut back, 6 bases at V and 1 base at J, with 15 bases in the middle. The CDR3 sequence is 16 residues long. The CDR3 spells CASSYLGTVNTGELFF. The CDR3 DNA reads TGTGCCAGCAGTTACCTCGGGACGGTGAACACCGGGGAGCTGTTTTTT.

This clone was seen a handful of times. The rearrangement uses TRBV7-9 and TRBJ1-5; D not certain. The CDR3 sequence is 16 residues long. V lost 1 base to trimming and J lost 7 bases, with 17 bases between them. Germline CDR1 SEHNR, CDR2 FQNEAQ (reference sequence). Here the CDR3 reads CASSLEGLDNRQPQHF. DNA for the CDR3: TGTGCCAGCAGCTTAGAAGGTTTAGACAATCGACAGCCCCAGCATTTT.

This sequence joins TRBV7-9 and TRBJ2-5; 9 nucleotides match TRBD1. The CDR3 runs 16 residues. Per the germline V gene, CDR1 is SEHNR and CDR2 is FQNEAQ (reference sequence). Trimming removed 1 base from V and 5 bases from J; junction bases left unmatched: 8. CDR3 nucleotide sequence: TGTGCCAGCAGCTTAGAGGCTTACAGGGGGCCTGAGACCCAGTACTTC. Translated: CASSLEAYRGPETQYF.